The clone carrying this T cell receptor beta chain was counted between two and nine times. Only in-frame clones appear in the TCRdb table, and some are missing; sequencing was by immunoSEQ multiplex PCR. The table has tens of thousands of clones, roughly nine tenths seen once; the top ten hold 4% to 4.5%. The data were obtained in a study of OX40 agonist ivuxolimab in advanced cancers. The CDR3 runs to 13 residues. The ends were cut back, 6 bases at V and 1 base at J, with 9 bases in the middle. Germline V lookup: CDR1 KGHSH, CDR2 LQKENI. The chain employs TRBV18 and TRBJ1-1, with no clear D. The material sequenced was CD4+ or CD8+ T cells sorted from blood, taken in a trial of the OX40 agonist ivuxolimab. This TCR was recovered from an adult with an advanced solid tumor such as melanoma, head and neck, liver or kidney cancer. CDR3 residues: CASSVGRNTEAFF. The CDR3 region has the DNA TGTGCCAGCTCCGTTGGTCGGAACACTGAAGCTTTCTTT.